These T cell receptor beta chains were read from a single sample in a study of beta chain features in type 1 diabetes. Some clones are missing from TCRdb's copy, which holds only in-frame ones; the method was immunoSEQ multiplex PCR. The data hold over 15,000 clones, with 55% observed a single time. The sequenced sample consisted of stem cell memory CD4+ T cells from blood. The receptors were gathered from a woman aged 18 to 35 in good health. CDR3s include the opening cysteine and the closing phenylalanine or tryptophan. The D gene is left open where the match is weak. Some rows mark clone size as missing; the rest say once, few, many or name a class of expanded clone.

TRBJ2-7 | NA | NA | TRBV7-6 | CASSLITRGTMDAYEQYF | TGTGCCAGCAGCTTAATTACCCGCGGGACCATGGATGCCTACGAGCAGTACTTC
TRBJ2-7 | NA | NA | TRBV6-5 | CASRFSGGGEQYF | TGTGCCAGCAGGTTCTCCGGGGGAGGCGAGCAGTACTTC
TRBJ2-1 | NA | NA | TRBV19 | CASSIGQGTYNEQFF | TGTGCCAGTAGTATCGGTCAGGGCACCTACAATGAGCAGTTCTTC
TRBJ2-2 | NA | NA | TRBV5-6 | CASSLFVVAPTGELFF | TGTGCCAGCAGCTTGTTTGTAGTAGCGCCGACCGGGGAGCTGTTTTTT
TRBJ2-1 | NA | TRBD1 | TRBV19 | CATKPSDRYNEQFF | TGTGCCACTAAGCCCTCGGACAGGTACAATGAGCAGTTCTTC
TRBJ2-2 | NA | NA | TRBV7-2 | CASSLVGGTGELFF | TGTGCCAGCAGCTTAGTCGGCGGCACCGGGGAGCTGTTTTTT
TRBJ2-7 | few | TRBD2 | TRBV7-9 | CASSPLPGGPYEQYF | TGTGCCAGCAGCCCCCTCCCGGGGGGGCCCTACGAGCAGTACTTC
TRBJ2-4 | NA | NA | TRBV11-1 | CASSPQATNIQYF | TGTGCCAGCAGCCCTCAAGCCACAAACATTCAGTACTTC
TRBJ2-1 | NA | NA | TRBV19 | CASSMLERTPEQFF | TGTGCCAGTAGTATGCTAGAAAGGACTCCGGAGCAGTTCTTC
TRBJ1-2 | NA | TRBD1 | TRBV7-3 | CASSLDRDRTDGYTF | TGTGCCAGCAGCCTCGACAGGGACAGGACGGATGGCTACACCTTC
TRBJ2-2 | NA | NA | TRBV6-1 | CASGTGLAGELFF | TGTGCCAGCGGCACAGGGTTGGCCGGGGAGCTGTTTTTT
TRBJ1-1 | few | NA | TRBV2 | CASSDRGWSEAFF | TGTGCCAGCAGTGATAGGGGCTGGTCTGAAGCTTTCTTT
TRBJ1-2 | NA | NA | TRBV2 | CASSDPILYGYTF | TGTGCCAGCAGTGACCCCATCCTATATGGCTACACCTTC
TRBJ1-6 | NA | NA | TRBV7-9 | CASTQGGGGNSPLHF | TGTGCCAGCACCCAGGGCGGGGGGGGTAATTCACCCCTCCACTTT
TRBJ2-1 | NA | TRBD2 | TRBV9 | CASSVVGSGGKYNEQFF | TGTGCCAGCAGCGTAGTGGGCTCCGGGGGGAAATACAATGAGCAGTTCTTC
TRBJ2-3 | few | NA | TRBV19 | CASSPGRGRTDTQYF | TGTGCCAGTAGCCCCGGGAGGGGGCGGACAGATACGCAGTATTTT
TRBJ2-3 | NA | TRBD1 | TRBV29-1 | CSGRQGGTDTQYF | TGCAGCGGAAGACAGGGGGGCACAGATACGCAGTATTTT
TRBJ1-2 | NA | TRBD1 | TRBV5-4 | CASSLERGQGISTYTF | TGTGCCAGCAGCTTGGAGCGAGGACAGGGCATTAGCACGTACACCTTC
TRBJ1-5 | NA | TRBD1 | TRBV10-3 | CAISEVRTGTSQPQHF | TGTGCCATCAGTGAAGTAAGGACAGGGACCAGTCAGCCCCAGCATTTT
TRBJ2-6 | few | NA | TRBV7-2 | CASSLEISSGANVLTF | TGTGCCAGCAGCCTAGAGATTAGCTCTGGGGCCAACGTCCTGACTTTC
TRBJ1-1 | NA | TRBD1 | TRBV19 | CASRSGTGTEAFF | TGTGCCAGTAGATCGGGGACAGGGACTGAAGCTTTCTTT
TRBJ1-5 | few | TRBD1 | TRBV19 | CASLTGGQPQHF | TGTGCCAGTCTTACAGGGGGTCAGCCCCAGCATTTT
TRBJ2-5 | NA | NA | TRBV5-8 | CASSLVGTSPQETQYF | TGTGCCAGCAGCTTGGTCGGGACAAGTCCTCAAGAGACCCAGTACTTC
TRBJ1-5 | few | NA | TRBV6-1 | CASSENPPGQPQHF | TGTGCCAGCAGTGAAAACCCTCCGGGTCAGCCCCAGCATTTT
TRBJ2-6 | NA | NA | TRBV15 | CATSREGNSGANVLTF | TGTGCCACCAGCAGAGAGGGCAACTCTGGGGCCAACGTCCTGACTTTC
TRBJ2-5 | NA | TRBD2 | TRBV11-2 | CASSLKLAGETQYF | TGTGCCAGCAGCTTAAAACTAGCGGGAGAGACCCAGTACTTC